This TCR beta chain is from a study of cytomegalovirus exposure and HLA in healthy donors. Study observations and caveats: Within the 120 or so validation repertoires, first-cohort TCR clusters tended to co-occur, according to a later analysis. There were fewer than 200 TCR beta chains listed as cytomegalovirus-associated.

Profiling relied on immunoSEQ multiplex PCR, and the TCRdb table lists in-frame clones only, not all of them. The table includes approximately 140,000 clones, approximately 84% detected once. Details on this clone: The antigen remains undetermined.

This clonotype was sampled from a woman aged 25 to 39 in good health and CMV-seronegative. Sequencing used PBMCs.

The CDR3 sequence is CASSIGGGNTEAFF. The CDR3 nucleotides are TGTGCCAGTAGTATAGGAGGGGGGAACACTGAAGCTTTCTTT. V gene TRBV19 combines with J gene TRBJ1-1, with D possibly being TRBD1 (6 bases). V was cut by 1 base and J by 1 base, with 7 bases left in between. CDR1 is LNHDA and CDR2 is SQIVND in the germline V gene (reference sequence). The CDR3 is 14 amino acids. The full variable domain, its missing parts supplied by reference TRBV19 and TRBJ1-1, is DGGITQSPKYLFRKEGQNVTLSCEQNLNHDAMYWYRQDPGQGLRLIYYSQIVNDFQKGDIAEGYSVSREKKESFPLTVTSAQKNPTAFYLCASSIGGGNTEAFFGQGTRLTVV.